The 9 T cell receptor beta chains below come from one sample, sequenced in a study of radiation and T cells in renal cell carcinoma. This sample's time point: blood 4 weeks post-SBRT, at nephrectomy. Treatment defined: 15 Gy SBRT to primary tumor, nephrectomy 4 weeks later. The protocol was immunoSEQ multiplex PCR, while the TCRdb copy is restricted to in-frame clones and leaves out a portion. The data hold some 150,000 clones, with 65% to 90% observed a single time. Sequenced here: blood, sampled from a patient whose treatment included radiotherapy and nephrectomy. These receptors all stem from a woman aged 45-59 years with renal cell carcinoma.

This chain connects TRBV19 to TRBJ2-1, with 13 nucleotides matching TRBD2. The germline CDR1 and CDR2 sequences are LNHDA and SQIVND (reference sequence). The CDR3 totals 17 residues. With V trimmed by 0 bases and J by 2 bases, 1 base remained unmatched. This chain's CDR3 is CASSIDGTSGTYNEQFF. The CDR3 DNA reads TGTGCCAGTAGTATAGATGGGACTAGCGGGACCTACAATGAGCAGTTCTTC.

V usage is TRBV20-1 and J usage is TRBJ2-1; unclear D gene. Trimming took 5 bases from V and 9 from J, leaving 11 bases between them. CDR1 and CDR2 (germline): DFQATT, SNEGSKA (reference sequence). The length of the CDR3 is 11 residues. CDR3 coding DNA: TGCAGTGCTCAATTTGGACGTGAGCAGTTCTTC. Residues: CSAQFGREQFF.

The rearrangement links TRBV6-5 to TRBJ1-5, with 8 bases matching TRBD1. The CDR3 sequence is 14 residues long. Germline assignment: CDR1 MNHEY and CDR2 SVGAGI. V dropped 7 bases and J dropped 5; count of bases not matched to a gene: 7. CDR3 DNA sequence: TGTGCCAGCAAAAAATCAGGGGGCTATCAGCCCCAGCATTTT. This sequence encodes CASKKSGGYQPQHF.

The chain recombines TRBV11-2 with TRBJ2-2, with D hard to call. Germline CDR1 and CDR2: SGHAT and FQNNGV. Trimming removed 3 bases from V and 6 bases from J, with 5 bases in between. The length of the CDR3 is 12 residues. Written as DNA, the CDR3 is TGTGCCAGCAGCTTCAGAGCCGGGGAGCTGTTTTTT. It specifies CASSFRAGELFF.

The DNA for the CDR3 is TGTGCCAGCAGTTACCAGCCTAGCGGGAGGGACAATGAGCAGTTCTTC. It encodes CASSYQPSGRDNEQFF. This chain uses TRBV6-5 with TRBJ2-1; 12 bases align to TRBD2. The CDR3 totals 16 residues. The ends lost 2 bases at V and 5 bases at J; junction bases unmatched: 4. CDR1 is MNHEY, CDR2 SVGAGI, per germline.

This chain uses TRBV19 with TRBJ2-3; the match to TRBD2 covers 10 bases. Germline CDR1 and CDR2: LNHDA and SQIVND (reference sequence). J was trimmed by 5 bases and V by 5 bases; bases with no gene match: 10. This CDR3 has 16 amino acids. The CDR3 region is CASSYEREGLKDTQYF. The CDR3 nucleotides are TGTGCCAGTAGTTACGAGCGGGAGGGCCTTAAAGATACGCAGTATTTT.

This chain links TRBV2 with TRBJ1-6; no clear D gene. Trimming stripped 1 base from V and 10 bases from J, with 14 bases between. This CDR3 has 15 residues. Per the germline V gene, CDR1 is SNHLY and CDR2 is FYNNEI. The CDR3 here is CASSEVEGGYSPLHF. The CDR3, as DNA: TGTGCCAGCAGTGAAGTCGAGGGTGGTTACTCACCCCTCCACTTT.

The V call is TRBV6-1, the J call TRBJ2-7, with D unclear. V gave up 1 base and J gave up 3 bases, with 10 bases separating them. Per germline, CDR1 MNHNS and CDR2 SASEGT. The CDR3 runs to 14 residues. The CDR3 region is CASSEGPWGYEQYF. The CDR3 region has the DNA TGTGCCAGCAGTGAAGGCCCGTGGGGCTACGAGCAGTACTTC.

This sequence joins TRBV6-5 and TRBJ1-2; D ambiguous. V was pared by 6 bases and J by 2 bases, with 13 bases between. This CDR3 is built from 14 residues. The germline V gene has CDR1 MNHEY and CDR2 SVGAGI. In nucleotides, the CDR3 is TGTGCCAGCAGCCGGGAGCGACGGAACTATGGCTACACCTTC. Residues: CASSRERRNYGYTF.